This entry lists 15 T cell receptor beta chains sequenced from one sample in a study of PD-L1 blockade in urothelial cancer. Specified time point: peripheral blood 6 weeks after treatment start. The repertoire was sequenced with immunoSEQ multiplex PCR; TCRdb's copy has only in-frame clones and lacks some. The sample lists some 110,000 clones; about 89% were seen once. The input for sequencing was PBMCs, taken around atezolizumab (anti-PD-L1) treatment. Source of these receptors: a man in his 60s with urothelial cancer.

V and J are TRBV7-9 and TRBJ1-4; 7 bases line up with TRBD1. V lost 5 bases to trimming and J lost 5 bases; unmatched junction nucleotides: 11. Germline V gives CDR1 SEHNR, CDR2 FQNEAQ (reference sequence). The CDR3 loop spans 16 amino acids. CDR3 DNA sequence: TGTGCCAGCAGCCATAAGGGGGGACAGTCAAATGAAAAACTGTTTTTT. Translated: CASSHKGGQSNEKLFF.

This chain uses TRBV28 with TRBJ1-2; 9 nucleotides line up with TRBD1. The CDR3 runs to 13 residues. V was pared by 6 bases and J by 6 bases, with 5 bases of the junction left unmatched. Germline CDR1 MDHEN, CDR2 SYDVKM. Here the CDR3 DNA reads TGTGCCAGCAGACCCGGACAGGGGCATGGCTACACCTTC. Its translation: CASRPGQGHGYTF.

The chain carries TRBV5-1 and TRBJ2-7, with 9 nucleotides matching TRBD1. This CDR3 comprises 15 residues. Trimming at V came to 5 bases and at J to 3 bases, leaving 9 bases not matched to a gene. CDR1 is SGHRS, CDR2 YFSETQ, per germline. The CDR3 reads CASRDLQGASYEQYF. Here the CDR3 DNA reads TGCGCCAGCAGGGACCTACAGGGGGCAAGCTACGAGCAGTACTTC.

As concerns this clone: The junction departs from the called germline gene at one end, perhaps through a read error. The V call is TRBV18, the J call TRBJ2-7, with D unclear. The CDR3 totals 15 residues. Germline lookup yields CDR1 KGHSH and CDR2 LQKENI. The DNA for the CDR3 is TGTACCAGCTCACACGCTATAATAGCTTCCTACGAGCAGTACTTC. Its protein is CTSSHAIIASYEQYF.

This rearrangement joins TRBV7-9 to TRBJ2-6; weak D call: TRBD1 (5 bases). The CDR3 spans 16 residues. Trimming removed 5 bases from V and 0 bases from J, with 11 bases in between. Germline CDR1 is SEHNR and CDR2 is FQNEAQ (reference sequence). CDR3 loop: CASSPRGLSGANVLTF. In DNA, the CDR3 is TGTGCCAGCAGCCCTAGGGGTCTCTCTGGGGCCAACGTCCTGACTTTC.

This rearrangement joins TRBV4-2 to TRBJ1-4, with D hard to call. V was clipped by 1 base and J by 3 bases, with 12 bases between them. The CDR3 consists of 16 residues. Germline V gene lookup returns CDR1 LGHNA and CDR2 YNFKEQ. CDR3 loop: CASSQGRTDSNEKLFF. CDR3 bases: TGTGCCAGCAGCCAAGGCCGGACGGACTCTAATGAAAAACTGTTTTTT.

This clone appeared once. CDR3 sequence: CASSRDSHNYGYTF. The CDR3, as DNA: TGTGCCAGCAGTCGGGACAGCCATAACTATGGCTACACCTTC. V usage is TRBV28 and J usage is TRBJ1-2, with 7 bases identical to TRBD1. Germline CDR1 is MDHEN and CDR2 is SYDVKM. The CDR3 length is 14 residues. The trim removed 5 bases at V and 1 base at J, leaving 4 bases unmatched.

This chain joins TRBV6-1 and TRBJ1-6; TRBD1 might be the D (6 bases). V lost 7 bases and J lost 10, with 20 bases in between. Germline CDR1 and CDR2: MNHNS and SASEGT. The CDR3 is made up of 15 amino acids. The CDR3 DNA is TGTGCCAGCACCCTCTTACAGGGAGGGAACTCACCCCTCCACTTT. This encodes CASTLLQGGNSPLHF.

V usage is TRBV7-3 and J usage is TRBJ2-7; TRBD1 aligns across 12 bases. From germline, CDR1 is SGHTA and CDR2 FQGTGA. V gave up 5 bases and J gave up 0 bases; unmatched junction bases: 2. The CDR3 totals 15 residues. Here the CDR3 reads CASSAGQGASYEQYF. The CDR3 DNA reads TGTGCCAGCAGCGCGGGACAGGGGGCCTCCTACGAGCAGTACTTC.

V usage is TRBV12-5 and J usage is TRBJ2-7; D ambiguous. Germline V gene data show CDR1 as LGHNT and CDR2 as FRNRAP. This CDR3 comprises 11 residues. V was shortened by 2 bases and J by 4 bases, with 3 bases between the two germline ends. CDR3 sequence: CASGLQYEQYF. The CDR3 bases are TGTGCTAGTGGTTTGCAGTACGAGCAGTACTTC. The full variable domain, with the rest looked up from reference TRBV12-5 and TRBJ2-7, is DARVTQTPRHKVTEMGQEVTMRCQPILGHNTVFWYRQTMMQGLELLAYFRNRAPLDDSGMPKDRFSAEMPDATLATLKIQPSEPRDSAVYFCASGLQYEQYFGPGTRLTVT.

The count of this clone is one. The chain uses TRBV18 and TRBJ2-7, with a weak D call TRBD1 (5 bases). Germline-derived CDR1 and CDR2 are KGHSH and LQKENI. The CDR3 runs 12 residues. Trimming shortened V by 3 bases and J by 3 bases, and 6 bases separated the two germline ends. CDR3 coding DNA: TGTGCCAGCTCACCTGGACACTACGAGCAGTACTTC. Translating gives CASSPGHYEQYF.

The rearrangement joins TRBV6-6 to TRBJ1-1; the D gene is possibly TRBD1 (6 bases). Germline V gene sequence: CDR1 MNHNY, CDR2 SVGAGI (reference sequence). The CDR3 loop spans 13 amino acids. The ends were cut back, 5 bases at V and 8 bases at J, with 15 bases in the middle. The DNA for the CDR3 is TGTGCCAGCAGTCCTCGGGGGCGGGGGGAAGCTTTCTTT. This translates into CASSPRGRGEAFF.

The chain couples TRBV7-3 to TRBJ2-3; 12 bases are a match to TRBD2. Germline-derived CDR1 and CDR2 are SGHTA and FQGTGA. CDR3 length: 16 amino acids. With 3 bases clipped from V and 3 bases from J, the junction kept 4 bases outside the gene matches. The CDR3 nucleotides read TGTGCCAGCAGCTTTACCGGACTAGCGGGGACAGATACGCAGTATTTT. This sequence encodes CASSFTGLAGTDTQYF.

The gene calls are TRBV12-5 and TRBJ2-3; D perhaps matches TRBD2 (6 bases). The CDR3 is 16 amino acids. CDR1 is LGHNT, CDR2 FRNRAP, per germline. Trimming left V 5 bases short and J 2 bases short, with 17 bases between. CDR3 DNA sequence: TGTGCTAGTGGTGGGGTAGTGGGACTCCCCACAGATACGCAGTATTTT. Protein product: CASGGVVGLPTDTQYF.

The chain has TRBV10-1 and TRBJ2-7; 8 nucleotides match TRBD2. The CDR3 extends over 15 amino acids. After removal of 9 bases from V and 4 bases from J, the junction contained 14 bases not matched to a gene. The germline CDR1 and CDR2 sequences are WNHNN and SYGVQD (reference sequence). CDR3 protein: CASAPTGGPSYEQYF. The CDR3 DNA follows: TGCGCCAGTGCTCCAACGGGGGGGCCTTCTTACGAGCAGTACTTC.